The 8 T cell receptor beta chains reported below all come from one sample, sequenced in a study of control samples from healthy donors and cancer patients (dated by TCRdb to the early 2020s). Libraries were made using the immunoSEQ multiplex PCR assay. TCRdb took this table from immuneACCESS and kept in-frame rearrangements with V and J called. Such tables lack part of the clones; where checked against another copy, unresolved V genes explain under half of the gap, and the rest is unexplained. In this sample the table shows more than 100,000 clones, 91% of which occur a single time. Approximately 8% of the sample comes from the top ten. Sequenced: blood. The receptor set was obtained from a woman younger than 35 in good health.

V is TRBV7-2 and J is TRBJ2-7, with a weak D call TRBD2 (5 bases). V gave up 5 bases and J gave up 3 bases, with 14 bases separating them. The germline V gene has CDR1 SGHTA and CDR2 FQGNSA. There are 14 residues in the CDR3. CDR3 DNA: TGTGCCAGCAGCCCACGGGGAACAGTCTACGAGCAGTACTTC. Amino acids: CASSPRGTVYEQYF.

CDR3 bases: TGCGCCAGCAGCCAAGTTCAGGGAGAAGCCCTCCACTTT. Protein product: CASSQVQGEALHF. The rearrangement joins TRBV4-3 to TRBJ1-6; the D gene is possibly TRBD1 (5 bases). Trimming took 1 base from V and 14 from J, leaving 12 bases between them. CDR3 length: 13 residues. Germline V gene sequence: CDR1 LGHNA, CDR2 YSLEER.

V usage is TRBV24-1 and J usage is TRBJ2-4, with 9 positions matching TRBD1. This CDR3 has 19 amino acids. Trimming took 0 bases from V and 2 from J; bases not matched to a gene: 10. Germline V gene sequence: CDR1 KGHDR, CDR2 SFDVKD. The CDR3 here is CATSDLGTGIRVTKNIQYF. In DNA form, the CDR3 reads TGTGCCACCAGTGATTTGGGGACAGGGATAAGGGTAACCAAAAACATTCAGTACTTC.

This chain connects TRBV19 to TRBJ1-6; possibly TRBD1 for D (5 bases). The V and J ends lost 5 bases and 8 bases respectively, with 10 bases between them. The CDR3 contains 13 residues. Germline V gene lookup returns CDR1 LNHDA and CDR2 SQIVND (reference sequence). CDR3 region: CASSRGGDSPLHF. The CDR3 DNA is TGTGCCAGTAGTCGGGGGGGGGATTCACCCCTCCACTTT.

Notes on this clone: One junction end does not reproduce the germline sequence, and a read error may be involved. This chain joins TRBV7-3 and TRBJ1-6; possibly TRBD1 for D (5 bases). From germline, CDR1 is SGHTA and CDR2 FQGTGA. This CDR3 has 15 residues. The CDR3 nucleotides read TGTGCCAGCAGCGTAACGGGGGGTAGTAATTCACCCCTCCACTTT. This encodes CASSVTGGSNSPLHF.

V is TRBV2 and J is TRBJ2-7, with TRBD2 identical over 7 bases. V trimming: 8 bases; J trimming: 5 bases; junction bases outside the gene matches: 3. CDR1 is SNHLY and CDR2 is FYNNEI in the germline V gene. The CDR3 spans 11 residues. CDR3 amino acids: CASRDYNEQYF. The CDR3 DNA is TGTGCCAGCCGGGACTACAACGAGCAGTACTTC. The variable domain in full, with the rest retrieved from reference TRBV2 and TRBJ2-7, is EPEVTQTPSHQVTQMGQEVILRCVPISNHLYFYWYRQILGQKVEFLVSFYNNEISEKSEIFDDQFSVERPDGSNFTLKIRSTKLEDSAMYFCASRDYNEQYFGPGTRLTVT.

V usage is TRBV6-2 or TRBV6-3 and J usage is TRBJ2-3; D ambiguous. V was clipped by 3 bases and J by 7 bases, with 14 bases between them. The CDR3 extends over 14 amino acids. Germline V lookup: CDR1 MNHEY, CDR2 SVGEGT. The CDR3 region is CASSYRGRVNTQYF. The CDR3 DNA follows: TGTGCCAGCAGTTATCGCGGCCGGGTAAATACGCAGTATTTT.

This clone has a single count. This chain links TRBV7-2 with TRBJ2-1, with TRBD2 matching over 9 bases. The CDR3 is made up of 14 amino acids. In germline, CDR1 is SGHTA, CDR2 FQGNSA. The J segment lost 5 bases and the V segment lost 3 bases, leaving 2 bases of the junction unmatched. The CDR3 nucleotides are TGTGCCAGCAGCTTTGCTAGCGGGAACAATGAGCAGTTCTTC. This translates into CASSFASGNNEQFF.